The 8 T cell receptor beta chains below all came from one sample that was sequenced in a study of neurological immune-mediated disorders. One entry per CDR3 protein, called by TCRdb with MiXCR from the 5' RACE reads. In the table there are roughly 30,000 distinct CDR3 sequences, about 7% of which are singletons. The sequenced sample consisted of PBMCs. The source of these receptors is a woman aged 45-59 years in good health.

The rearrangement links TRBV20-1 to TRBJ2-7, with D perhaps given as TRBD1 or TRBD2 (5 bases each). Germline values: CDR1 DFQATT, CDR2 SNEGSKA (reference sequence). The CDR3 is 13 amino acids. Trimming removed 5 bases at V and 0 bases at J, with 11 bases between. The DNA of the CDR3 is TGCAGTGCTCCCGGGACGTACTCCTACGAGCAGTACTTC. This gives the protein CSAPGTYSYEQYF.

This clonotype was found many times. The V gene is TRBV20-1, the J gene TRBJ2-1, with D possibly matching TRBD2 (6 bases). V lost 2 bases to trimming and J lost 3 bases, with 17 bases between them. The germline gives CDR1 DFQATT, CDR2 SNEGSKA (reference sequence). The CDR3 has 16 residues. CDR3 loop: CSARKGGTQGYNEQFF. The CDR3 nucleotides are TGCAGTGCTAGAAAAGGCGGGACCCAGGGCTACAATGAGCAGTTCTTC.

This clonotype was seen repeatedly, ten times or more. The chain combines TRBV5-1 with TRBJ2-2; a possible D gene is TRBD1 (5 bases). V shed 4 bases and J shed 7 bases, with 11 bases lying between them. The germline V gene has CDR1 SGHRS and CDR2 YFSETQ. This CDR3 spans 13 amino acids. CDR3 residues: CASSAQGGGELFF. The CDR3 region has the DNA TGCGCCAGCAGCGCCCAGGGCGGCGGGGAGCTGTTTTTT.

This clonotype has at least ten counts. The CDR3 region is CASSEDPPSYEQYF. DNA of the CDR3: TGTGCCAGCAGTGAAGATCCACCTTCCTACGAGCAGTACTTC. The V and J genes are TRBV6-1 and TRBJ2-7; D ambiguous. Germline V gene sequence: CDR1 MNHNS, CDR2 SASEGT. V was trimmed by 1 base and J by 1 base, leaving 8 bases between them. CDR3 length: 14 residues.

This clonotype has at least ten counts. CDR3 amino acids: CASSQERGTHGPGNTIYF. The CDR3 DNA sequence: TGTGCCAGCAGCCAAGAGAGGGGGACCCACGGACCTGGAAACACCATATATTTT. This rearrangement joins TRBV14 to TRBJ1-3; tentative D call: TRBD1 (6 bases). The V and J ends lost 0 bases and 2 bases respectively, with 17 bases between them. Germline values: CDR1 SGHDN, CDR2 FVKESK. CDR3 size: 18 residues.

At least ten counts were recorded for this clonotype. V usage is TRBV7-2 and J usage is TRBJ2-1; 7 nucleotides align to TRBD2. Germline CDR1 and CDR2: SGHTA and FQGNSA. V shed 1 base, J shed 7 bases, and the junction held 13 bases outside the gene matches. This CDR3 has 17 amino acids. The CDR3 DNA reads TGTGCCAGCAGCTTAGATCTTCGGGGGAGGGCCAAGAATGAGCAGTTCTTC. Residues: CASSLDLRGRAKNEQFF.

This clonotype was counted many times. The chain combines TRBV20-1 with TRBJ2-7; TRBD2 matches 13 bases. Germline V gives CDR1 DFQATT, CDR2 SNEGSKA (reference sequence). This CDR3 region has 13 residues. The V and J ends lost 7 bases and 6 bases, in that order; junction bases with no gene match: 6. This CDR3 is CSVRTSGGSEQYF. Written as DNA, the CDR3 is TGCAGTGTCAGGACTAGCGGGGGTTCCGAGCAGTACTTC.

In its sample, this clonotype was seen many times. The J gene is TRBJ2-1, the V gene TRBV20-1; D unresolved. The V and J ends lost 0 bases and 7 bases respectively, with 13 bases between them. Germline values: CDR1 DFQATT, CDR2 SNEGSKA (reference sequence). This CDR3 is 14 amino acids long. The CDR3 bases are TGCAGTGCTAGAGATGGTAAACTGAATAATGAGCAGTTCTTC. Residues: CSARDGKLNNEQFF.